Presented here are 9 T cell receptor beta chains from one specimen sequenced in a study of blood T cell repertoires in COVID-19. The assay was immunoSEQ multiplex PCR, and TCRdb's table has in-frame clones only and misses some. The table shows around 190,000 clones, with 87% occurring only once. Input material: PBMCs or T cells enriched from blood (not recorded which). The receptors stem from a man aged 18 to 29 with acute COVID-19.

The chain joins TRBV19 to TRBJ1-4; TRBD1 matches at 7 bases. The germline V gene encodes CDR1 LNHDA and CDR2 SQIVND (reference sequence). After removal of 5 bases from V and 5 bases from J, the junction contained 8 bases not matched to a gene. The CDR3 consists of 15 residues. The CDR3 is CASSVGQTLNEKLFF. CDR3 DNA sequence: TGTGCCAGTAGTGTGGGACAGACCCTAAATGAAAAACTGTTTTTT.

The V call is TRBV30, the J call TRBJ1-4, with 8 nucleotides matching TRBD1. Germline V gene sequence: CDR1 GTSNPN, CDR2 SVGIG (reference sequence). V shed 0 bases and J 3 bases; nucleotides not matched to a gene: 3. The CDR3 spans 15 residues. The CDR3 nucleotides are TGTGCCTGGAGTGTCGACAGGGGACCTAATGAAAAACTGTTTTTT. Its protein is CAWSVDRGPNEKLFF.

The rearrangement joins TRBV6-5 to TRBJ2-5; a possible D gene is TRBD2 (6 bases). V shed 11 bases and J shed 4 bases, with 17 bases lying between them. Germline lookup yields CDR1 MNHEY and CDR2 SVGAGI. The CDR3 consists of 13 residues. The CDR3 reads CAAISEGLETQYF. Here the CDR3 DNA reads TGTGCCGCCATATCGGAGGGCCTAGAGACCCAGTACTTC.

The CDR3 DNA reads TGTGCCATCAGCGGGACACCCGGAAGGGAGCCCCAGCATTTT. Encoded protein: CAISGTPGREPQHF. The genes are TRBV10-3 and TRBJ1-5; tentatively, D is TRBD1 (6 bases). CDR3 size: 14 residues. The germline V and J ends were trimmed by 6 bases and 8 bases, with 17 bases remaining between them. Germline-derived CDR1 and CDR2 are ENHRY and SYGVKD.

The V call is TRBV5-1, the J call TRBJ1-2, with D possibly TRBD1 on 6 matching bases. The length of the CDR3 is 15 residues. The germline V gene encodes CDR1 SGHRS and CDR2 YFSETQ. The V gene lost 0 bases and the J gene lost 4 bases, with 13 bases spanning the gap. CDR3 residues: CASSLEGVRSYGYTF. Here the CDR3 DNA reads TGCGCCAGCAGCTTGGAGGGGGTTCGAAGCTATGGCTACACCTTC.

The V call is TRBV5-4, the J call TRBJ1-1; TRBD1 might be the D (5 bases). Germline V gives CDR1 SGHNT, CDR2 YYREEE (reference sequence). The CDR3 length is 14 residues. Trimming left V 6 bases short and J 1 base short, with 13 bases between. The CDR3 is CASINRGKNTEAFF. The CDR3 region has the DNA TGTGCCAGCATCAATAGGGGAAAGAACACTGAAGCTTTCTTT.

The chain employs TRBV19 and TRBJ1-4; D is ambiguous. Deletions cut 3 bases from V and 0 bases from J, with 8 bases between. Germline values: CDR1 LNHDA, CDR2 SQIVND (reference sequence). CDR3 size: 15 residues. The CDR3 coding sequence is TGTGCCAGTAGTATTTCCGGTGCAACTAATGAAAAACTGTTTTTT. The encoded protein is CASSISGATNEKLFF.

In this sample, this clone turned up once. V is TRBV19 and J is TRBJ2-7; TRBD2 might be the D (6 bases). The CDR3 consists of 15 residues. The V gene lost 5 bases and the J gene lost 5 bases, with 19 bases spanning the gap. The V gene's germline CDR1 is LNHDA and CDR2 SQIVND (reference sequence). This chain's CDR3 is CASSLQGWEAHEQYF. Written as DNA, the CDR3 is TGTGCCAGTAGTCTCCAAGGATGGGAGGCCCACGAGCAGTACTTC.

V usage is TRBV11-2 and J usage is TRBJ1-6, with D maybe TRBD1 (5 bases). V was trimmed by 5 bases and J by 4 bases, leaving 18 bases between them. This CDR3 comprises 17 residues. Per germline, CDR1 SGHAT and CDR2 FQNNGV. This chain's CDR3 is CASSTRQPHIYNSPLHF. The CDR3 region has the DNA TGTGCCAGCAGCACCCGACAGCCTCACATTTATAATTCACCCCTCCACTTT.